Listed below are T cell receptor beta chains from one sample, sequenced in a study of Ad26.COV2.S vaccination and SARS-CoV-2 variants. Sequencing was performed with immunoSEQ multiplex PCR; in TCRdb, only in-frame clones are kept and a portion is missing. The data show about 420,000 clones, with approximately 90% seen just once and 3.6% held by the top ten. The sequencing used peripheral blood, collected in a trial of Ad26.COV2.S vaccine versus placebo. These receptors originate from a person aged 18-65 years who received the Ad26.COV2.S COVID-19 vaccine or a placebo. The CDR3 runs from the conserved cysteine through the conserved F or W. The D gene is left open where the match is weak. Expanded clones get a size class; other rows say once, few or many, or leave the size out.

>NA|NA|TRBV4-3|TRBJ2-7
TGCGCCAGCAGCCAGCAAGAGACCAGCGAGCAGTACTTC
CASSQQETSEQYF
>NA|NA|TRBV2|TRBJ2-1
TGTGCCAGCAGTAACGGACAGAACAATGAGCAGTTCTTC
CASSNGQNNEQFF
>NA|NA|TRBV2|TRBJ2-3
TGTGCCAGCAGCCCGGTGGCAGGTACAGATACGCAGTATTTT
CASSPVAGTDTQYF
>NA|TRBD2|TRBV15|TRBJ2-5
TGTGCCACCAGCAGGCCGGGAGGCTCCGGAGAGACCCAGTACTTC
CATSRPGGSGETQYF
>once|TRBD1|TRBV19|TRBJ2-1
TGTGCCAGTAGCACAGACAGGGCGACCTACAATGAGCAGTTCTTC
CASSTDRATYNEQFF
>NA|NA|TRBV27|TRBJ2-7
TGTGCCAGCAGTTTGTGGCTAGACGGCGAGCAGTACTTC
CASSLWLDGEQYF
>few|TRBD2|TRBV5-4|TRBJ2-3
TGTGCCAGCAGTCGGCTAGCGGGGGGGCCCTCAGATACGCAGTATTTT
CASSRLAGGPSDTQYF
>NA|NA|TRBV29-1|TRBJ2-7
TGCAGCGTCCCCACCCCGACAGTCGAGTACTTC
CSVPTPTVEYF
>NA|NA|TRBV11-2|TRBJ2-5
TGTGCCAGCAGCTTAGTGGCTCGAGAGACCCAGTACTTC
CASSLVARETQYF
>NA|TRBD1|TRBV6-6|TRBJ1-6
TGTGCCAGCAGTCCGGACAGGGAAATGTCCTATAATTCACCCCTCCACTTT
CASSPDREMSYNSPLHF
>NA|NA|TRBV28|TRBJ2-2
TGTGCCAGCGGGGAATGGGAGCTGTTTTTT
CASGEWELFF
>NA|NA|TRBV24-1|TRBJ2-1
TGTGCCACCAGTGGGCCCTCGAAGAGCTCCTACAATGAGCAGTTCTTC
CATSGPSKSSYNEQFF
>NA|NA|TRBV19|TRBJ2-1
TGTGCCAGTAGTGCCTTTAGGACTTCTAACTACAATGAGCAGTTCTTC
CASSAFRTSNYNEQFF
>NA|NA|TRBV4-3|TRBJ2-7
TGCGCCAGCAGCCAAAATCCCGGTTTTCCCTACGAGCAGTACTTC
CASSQNPGFPYEQYF
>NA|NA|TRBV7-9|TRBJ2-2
TGTGCCAGCAGCTCCAGGCGGAACGCCGGGGAGCTGTTTTTT
CASSSRRNAGELFF
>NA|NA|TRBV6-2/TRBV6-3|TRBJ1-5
TGTGCCAGCAGTTACTACCCCAATGCCGGCAGCCCTAGCAATCAGCCCCAGCATTTT
CASSYYPNAGSPSNQPQHF
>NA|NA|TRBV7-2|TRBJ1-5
TGTGCCAGCAGCTTAGCGTCAGGGAGGAATCAGCCCCAGCATTTT
CASSLASGRNQPQHF
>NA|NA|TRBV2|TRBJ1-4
TGTGCCAGCAGTGACGGTTTTAATGAAAAACTGTTTTTT
CASSDGFNEKLFF
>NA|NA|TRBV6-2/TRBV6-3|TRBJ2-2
TGTGCCAGCAGTGGCACCGGGACAAGGAACACCGGGGAGCTGTTTTTT
CASSGTGTRNTGELFF
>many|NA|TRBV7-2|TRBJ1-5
TGTGCCAGCAGCCCCCAAAGGGGAGGCAATCAGCCCCAGCATTTT
CASSPQRGGNQPQHF
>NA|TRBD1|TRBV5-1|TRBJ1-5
TGCGCCAGCAGCCCAGGACAGGGAAGGTGGAGCAATCAGCCCCAGCATTTT
CASSPGQGRWSNQPQHF
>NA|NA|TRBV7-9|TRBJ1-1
TGTGCCAGCAGCACCCCGGGGCCGCCAAAGTTCATGAACACTGAAGCTTTCTTT
CASSTPGPPKFMNTEAFF
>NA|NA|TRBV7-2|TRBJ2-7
TGTGCCAGCAGCTTAGTAGCTGGGCCGCCTACCTACGAGCAGTACTTC
CASSLVAGPPTYEQYF
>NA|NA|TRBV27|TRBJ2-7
TGTGCCAGCAGTTTATTGGGCTACGAGCAGTACTTC
CASSLLGYEQYF
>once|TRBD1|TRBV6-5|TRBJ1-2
TGTGCCAGCGGGGACTATGGGACAGGGGGCTTTGGCTACACCTTC
CASGDYGTGGFGYTF
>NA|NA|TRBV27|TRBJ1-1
TGTAGCCACATGGGGGTGAACGCGAACACTGAAGCTTTCTTT
CSHMGVNANTEAFF
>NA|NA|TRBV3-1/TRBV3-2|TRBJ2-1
TGTGCCAGCAGCCAAGAACTATTGGGCGAGCAGTTCTTC
CASSQELLGEQFF
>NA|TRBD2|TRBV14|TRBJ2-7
TGTGCCAGCAGACCTAGCGGGGGGTTATTCGAGCAGTACTTC
CASRPSGGLFEQYF
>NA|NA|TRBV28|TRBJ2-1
TGTGCCAGCAGCCCCATGGGGGGGGCTCTTTACAATGAGCAGTTCTTC
CASSPMGGALYNEQFF
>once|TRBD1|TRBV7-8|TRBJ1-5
TGTGCCAGCAGCTTCGACAGGGTCAATCAGCCCCAGCATTTT
CASSFDRVNQPQHF
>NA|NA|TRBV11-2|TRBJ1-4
TGTGCCAGCAGCTCGGGTGTGAATAATGAAAAACTGTTTTTT
CASSSGVNNEKLFF
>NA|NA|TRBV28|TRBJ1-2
TGTGCCAGCAGTTTGGCCGTCGACTATGGCTACACCTTC
CASSLAVDYGYTF
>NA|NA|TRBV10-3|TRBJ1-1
TGTGCCATCAGCAAAACGACAGAAAACACTGAAGCTTTCTTT
CAISKTTENTEAFF
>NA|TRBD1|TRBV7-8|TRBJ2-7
TGTGCCAGCAGCCAACGGGGACAGGGCCCTTACGAGCAGTACTTC
CASSQRGQGPYEQYF
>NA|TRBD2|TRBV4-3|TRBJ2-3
TGCGCCAGCAGCCAAGGCCCAGTTGGGACTAGGGCAGATACGCAGTATTTT
CASSQGPVGTRADTQYF
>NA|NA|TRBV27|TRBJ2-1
TGTGCCAGCAGTTTATGGCCCGTATACAATGAGCAGTTCTTC
CASSLWPVYNEQFF
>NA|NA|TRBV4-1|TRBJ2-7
TGCGCCAGCAGCCAATCGGGGGGGCAGGGGGTGTTTTACGAGCAGTACTTC
CASSQSGGQGVFYEQYF
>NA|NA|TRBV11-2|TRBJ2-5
TGTGCCAGCAGCTTAATCGGGGAGACCCAGTACTTC
CASSLIGETQYF
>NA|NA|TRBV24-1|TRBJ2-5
TGTGCCACCAGTGACCCTGACATCTCCCAAGAGACCCAGTACTTC
CATSDPDISQETQYF
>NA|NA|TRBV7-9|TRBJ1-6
TGTGCCAGCAGCTTTCCAGGGGACTGGAATTCACCCCTCCACTTT
CASSFPGDWNSPLHF
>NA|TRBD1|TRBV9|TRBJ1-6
TGTGCCAGCAGCGGCTCCACAGGGGGCTTGGATTCACCCCTCCACTTT
CASSGSTGGLDSPLHF
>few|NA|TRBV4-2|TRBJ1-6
TGTGCCAGCAGCCAATTCCAAAATTCACCCCTCCACTTT
CASSQFQNSPLHF
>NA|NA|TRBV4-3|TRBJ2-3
TGCGCCAGCAGCCTAAACTACGCAACTAGCACAGATACGCAGTATTTT
CASSLNYATSTDTQYF
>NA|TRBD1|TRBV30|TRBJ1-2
TGTGCCTGGAGTCAGGGGGCGGTCTATGGCTACACCTTC
CAWSQGAVYGYTF
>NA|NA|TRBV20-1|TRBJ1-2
TGCAGTGCCGGATTCGGGTATGGCTACACCTTC
CSAGFGYGYTF
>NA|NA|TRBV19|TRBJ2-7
TGTGCCAGTAGTAAAGTGGGGACCGTTCCCTACGAGCAGTACTTC
CASSKVGTVPYEQYF
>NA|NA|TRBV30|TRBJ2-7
TGTGCCTGGAGTACCCCCGGGACACCTGGTGTCTGGGAGCAGTACTTC
CAWSTPGTPGVWEQYF
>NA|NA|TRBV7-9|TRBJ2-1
TGTGCCAGCAGCTTACGCCACTACGATTACAATGAGCAGTTCTTC
CASSLRHYDYNEQFF
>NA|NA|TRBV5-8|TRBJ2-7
TGTGCCAGCAGCGCGCTCCGGGGCCGCGGCGAGCAGTACTTC
CASSALRGRGEQYF
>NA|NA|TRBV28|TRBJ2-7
TGTGCCAGCAGTTTAAGGGACGAGCAGTACTTC
CASSLRDEQYF